This TCR beta chain comes out of a study of blood T cells in healthy people across ages. Study outcomes and limitations: While age rose, TCR beta diversity per million T cells dropped in a roughly linear way.

From germline, CDR1 is DFQATT and CDR2 SNEGSKA (reference sequence). The CDR3 has 15 amino acids. Trimming removed 6 bases from V and 2 bases from J; junction bases left unmatched: 7. A remark on this clonotype: Its antigen is currently unknown.

Next came a second PCR, run for about 7 to 12 cycles, which used a sample-barcoded 5' primer along with a J-beta primer mix. TCRdb re-derived calls from the 5' RACE reads in MiXCR, one entry per CDR3 protein. The sample carries fewer than 950,000 distinct CDR3 sequences, approximately 35% recorded once. Source material: blood. The clonotype originates from a man between 18 and 35 years old in good health. This chain joins TRBV20-1 and TRBJ2-5; 12 bases are a match to TRBD2. The CDR3 here is CSAAPGTSGQETQYF. CDR3 nucleotides: TGCAGTGCCGCACCCGGGACTAGCGGGCAAGAGACCCAGTACTTC.